This TCR beta chain was documented in a study of cytomegalovirus exposure and HLA in healthy donors. Study-wide context: Samples from HLA-typed donors yielded about 85 million unique TCRs in an early data release. Overall study results and limits: Later analysis found that TCR beta chains associated with HLA were more clonally expanded than other, equally common chains. Trimming of TCR beta V- and J-genes showed a link, identified in a later analysis, to a missense DCLRE1C variant.

The PCR employed 60 Vbeta primers together with 13 Jbeta primers. Profiled with immunoSEQ multiplex PCR; TCRdb holds only in-frame clones, not every one. The sample contains about 140,000 clones, around four fifths of which appear only once. A remark on this clone: The antigen is undetermined.

Germline V gene data show CDR1 as GTSNPN and CDR2 as SVGIG (reference sequence). The CDR3 has 15 residues. V lost 1 base to trimming and J lost 4 bases, with 14 bases between them. The sequenced sample was PBMCs. The genes are TRBV30 and TRBJ1-5; a possible D gene is TRBD1 (6 bases). The TCR originated in a man aged 30-40 years in good health and CMV-seropositive. CDR3 in amino acids: CAWSAEGGRNQPQHF. CDR3 DNA: TGTGCCTGGAGTGCAGAGGGGGGGCGTAATCAGCCCCAGCATTTT.